This T cell receptor beta chain stems from a study of blood T cell repertoires in COVID-19. Original processing notes: Scientists estimated how many nucleated cells there were by amplifying reference gene primers. The data were produced by immunoSEQ multiplex PCR, yet TCRdb's version contains in-frame clones alone and is incomplete. D and trimming come from the DNA, and the V and J calls and clone size come from that table. The sample carries a few hundred thousand clones, more than 85% recorded once. The V gene's germline CDR1 is MNHEY and CDR2 SMNVEV (reference sequence). CDR3 length equals 16 residues. V shed 4 bases, J shed 0 bases, and the junction held 4 bases outside the gene matches. This clone was seen a single time.

The sequence was obtained from a woman in her forties or fifties with COVID-19, enrolled during active disease. The gene calls are TRBV27 and TRBJ2-3; 10 nucleotides line up with TRBD2. Sequencing was carried out using peripheral blood. The DNA of the CDR3 is TGTGCCAGCAGTTGGAGCGGGGGGGCGAGCACAGATACGCAGTATTTT. It yields the protein CASSWSGGASTDTQYF.